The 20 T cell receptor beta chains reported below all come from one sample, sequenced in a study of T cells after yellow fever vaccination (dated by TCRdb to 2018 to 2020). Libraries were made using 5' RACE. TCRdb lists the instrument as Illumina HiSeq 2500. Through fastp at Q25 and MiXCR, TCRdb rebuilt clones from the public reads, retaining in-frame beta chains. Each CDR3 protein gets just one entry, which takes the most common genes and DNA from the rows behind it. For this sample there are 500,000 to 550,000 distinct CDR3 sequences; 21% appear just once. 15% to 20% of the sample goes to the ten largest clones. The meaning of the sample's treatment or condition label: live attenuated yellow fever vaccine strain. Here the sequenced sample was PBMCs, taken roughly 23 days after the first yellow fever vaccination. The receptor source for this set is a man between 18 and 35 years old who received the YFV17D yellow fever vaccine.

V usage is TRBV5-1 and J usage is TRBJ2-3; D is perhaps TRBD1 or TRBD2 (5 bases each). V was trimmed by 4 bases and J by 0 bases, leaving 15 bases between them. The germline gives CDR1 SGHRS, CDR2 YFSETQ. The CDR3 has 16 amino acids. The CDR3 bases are TGCGCCAGCAGCCGTGGGGGACCCTCTAGCACAGATACGCAGTATTTT. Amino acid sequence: CASSRGGPSSTDTQYF.

CDR3: CASGLRRGTGELFF. In nucleotides, the CDR3 is TGTGCCAGCGGCCTCCGTCGGGGTACCGGGGAGCTGTTTTTT. The V call is TRBV6-2 or TRBV6-3, the J call TRBJ2-2; maybe TRBD2 (5 bases). Germline-derived CDR1 and CDR2 are MNHEY and SVGEGT. Trimming took 8 bases from V and 5 from J, leaving 15 bases between them. The CDR3 totals 14 residues.

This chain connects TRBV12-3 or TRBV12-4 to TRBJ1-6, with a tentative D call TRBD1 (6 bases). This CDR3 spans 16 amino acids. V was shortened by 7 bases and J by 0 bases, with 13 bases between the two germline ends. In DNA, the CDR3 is TGTGCCAGCACCACGGACAGAAGCTCCTATAATTCACCCCTCCACTTT. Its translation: CASTTDRSSYNSPLHF.

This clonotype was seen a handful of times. The CDR3 loop reads CASSPRVTGTTDTQYF. DNA of the CDR3: TGTGCCAGCAGCCCCCGAGTAACAGGCACCACAGATACGCAGTATTTT. The rearrangement links TRBV9 to TRBJ2-3, with TRBD1 as a possible D gene (5 bases). The V end was cut by 4 bases, the J end by 2 bases, with 17 bases between. Per the germline V gene, CDR1 is SGDLS and CDR2 is YYNGEE. CDR3 size: 16 residues.

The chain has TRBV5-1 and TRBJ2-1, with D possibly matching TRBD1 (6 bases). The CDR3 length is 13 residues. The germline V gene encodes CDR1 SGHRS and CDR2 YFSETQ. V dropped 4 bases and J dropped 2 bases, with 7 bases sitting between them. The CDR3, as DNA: TGCGCCAGCAGCGACAGGACCTACAATGAGCAGTTCTTC. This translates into CASSDRTYNEQFF.

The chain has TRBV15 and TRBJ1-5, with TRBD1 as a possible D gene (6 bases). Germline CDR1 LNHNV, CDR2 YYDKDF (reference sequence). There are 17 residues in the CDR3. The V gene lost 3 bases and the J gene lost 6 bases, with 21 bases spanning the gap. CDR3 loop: CATSSPKRGGVTQPQHF. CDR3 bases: TGTGCCACCAGCAGTCCTAAACGAGGGGGGGTGACTCAGCCCCAGCATTTT.

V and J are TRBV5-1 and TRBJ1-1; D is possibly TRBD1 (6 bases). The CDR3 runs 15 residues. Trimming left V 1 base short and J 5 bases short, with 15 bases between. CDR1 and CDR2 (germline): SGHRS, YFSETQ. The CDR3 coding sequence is TGCGCCAGCAGCTTGTTTGGGGGCGCGGGGACTGAAGCTTTCTTT. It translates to CASSLFGGAGTEAFF.

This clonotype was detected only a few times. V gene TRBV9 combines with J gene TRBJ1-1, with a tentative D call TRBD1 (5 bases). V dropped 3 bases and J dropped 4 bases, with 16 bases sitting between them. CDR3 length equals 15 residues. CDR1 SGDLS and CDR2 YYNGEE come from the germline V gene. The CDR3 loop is CASSAQGGWGTEAFF. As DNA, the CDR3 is TGTGCCAGCAGCGCCCAGGGAGGATGGGGCACTGAAGCTTTCTTT.

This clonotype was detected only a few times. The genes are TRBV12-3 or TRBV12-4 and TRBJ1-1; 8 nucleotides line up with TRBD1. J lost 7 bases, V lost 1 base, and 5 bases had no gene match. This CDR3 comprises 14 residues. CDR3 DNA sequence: TGTGCCAGCAGTTTAGGGACAGGGATCTTTGAAGCTTTCTTT. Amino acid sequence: CASSLGTGIFEAFF.

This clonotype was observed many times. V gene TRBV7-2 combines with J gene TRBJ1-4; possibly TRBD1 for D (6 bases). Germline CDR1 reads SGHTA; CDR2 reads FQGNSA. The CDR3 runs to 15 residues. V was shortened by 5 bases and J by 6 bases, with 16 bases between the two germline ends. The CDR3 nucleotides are TGTGCCAGCAGCCGAGGACAGACTAAACATGAAAAACTGTTTTTT. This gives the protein CASSRGQTKHEKLFF.

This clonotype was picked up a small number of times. CDR3 protein: CASSQEAATNTEAFF. Written as DNA, the CDR3 is TGTGCCAGCAGCCAAGAGGCCGCGACGAACACTGAAGCTTTCTTT. The chain couples TRBV4-2 to TRBJ1-1; D not certain. Germline CDR1 LGHNA, CDR2 YNFKEQ. This CDR3 has 15 residues. The V end lost 0 bases, the J end lost 1 base, and 9 bases lay between the germline ends.

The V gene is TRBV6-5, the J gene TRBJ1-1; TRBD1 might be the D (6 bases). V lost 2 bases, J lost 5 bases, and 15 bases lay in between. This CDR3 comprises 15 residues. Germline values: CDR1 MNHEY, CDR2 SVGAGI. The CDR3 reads CASSYGGAAWTEAFF. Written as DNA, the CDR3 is TGTGCCAGCAGTTACGGGGGGGCCGCTTGGACTGAAGCTTTCTTT.

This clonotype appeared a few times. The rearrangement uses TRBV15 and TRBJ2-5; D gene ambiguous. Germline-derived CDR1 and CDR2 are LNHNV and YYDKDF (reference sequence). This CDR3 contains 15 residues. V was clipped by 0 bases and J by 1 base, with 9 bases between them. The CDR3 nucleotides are TGTGCCACCAGCAGAGATACGGGTTTCCAAGAGACCCAGTACTTC. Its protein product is CATSRDTGFQETQYF.

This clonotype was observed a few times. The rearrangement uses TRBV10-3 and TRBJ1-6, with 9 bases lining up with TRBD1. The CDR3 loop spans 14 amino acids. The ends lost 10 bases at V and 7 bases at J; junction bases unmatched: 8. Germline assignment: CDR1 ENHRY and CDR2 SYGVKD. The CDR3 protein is CATSTGGTNSPLHF. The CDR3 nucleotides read TGTGCCACATCGACAGGGGGAACGAATTCACCCCTCCACTTT.

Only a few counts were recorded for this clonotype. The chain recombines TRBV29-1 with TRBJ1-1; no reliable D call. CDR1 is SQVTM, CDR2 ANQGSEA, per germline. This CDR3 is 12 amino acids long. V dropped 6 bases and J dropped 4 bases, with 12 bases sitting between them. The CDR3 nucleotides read TGCAGCGTGCCAGGTGTCGGCACTGAAGCTTTCTTT. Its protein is CSVPGVGTEAFF.

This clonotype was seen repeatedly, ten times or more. Here the CDR3 reads CATSSGPLSDAFF. In DNA, the CDR3 is TGTGCCACCAGCTCAGGGCCCCTGTCGGATGCTTTCTTT. This rearrangement joins TRBV15 to TRBJ1-1; a possible D gene is TRBD1 (5 bases). This CDR3 comprises 13 residues. CDR1 and CDR2 (germline): LNHNV, YYDKDF (reference sequence). Trimming removed 5 bases at V and 11 bases at J, with 18 bases between.

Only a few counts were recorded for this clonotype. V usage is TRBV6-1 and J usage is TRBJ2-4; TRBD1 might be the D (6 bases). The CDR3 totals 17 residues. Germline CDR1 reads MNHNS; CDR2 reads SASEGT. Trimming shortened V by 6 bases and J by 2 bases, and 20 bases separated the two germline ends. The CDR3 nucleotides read TGTGCCAGCAGCTTCCCTCTGGACAGTACCACCAAAAACATTCAGTACTTC. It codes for CASSFPLDSTTKNIQYF.

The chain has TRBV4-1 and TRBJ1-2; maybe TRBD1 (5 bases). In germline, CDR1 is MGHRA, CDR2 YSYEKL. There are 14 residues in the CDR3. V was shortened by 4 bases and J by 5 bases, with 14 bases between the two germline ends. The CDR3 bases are TGCGCCAGCAGCCCCCCCTGGGGACGGTATGGCTACACCTTC. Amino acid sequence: CASSPPWGRYGYTF.

In DNA form, the CDR3 reads TGTGCCAGCAGCATAAGGCGGGACAGTGGCACAGATACGCAGTATTTT. Translating it yields CASSIRRDSGTDTQYF. This rearrangement joins TRBV11-2 to TRBJ2-3; a weak D match, TRBD1 (7 bases). CDR3 length: 16 amino acids. From germline, CDR1 is SGHAT and CDR2 FQNNGV. The V and J ends lost 5 bases and 1 base respectively, with 16 bases between them.

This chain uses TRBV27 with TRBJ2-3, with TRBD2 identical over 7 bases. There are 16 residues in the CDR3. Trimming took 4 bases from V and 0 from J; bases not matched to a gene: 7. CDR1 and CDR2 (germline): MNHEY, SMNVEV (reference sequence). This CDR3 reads CASSSPLAESTDTQYF. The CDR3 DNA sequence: TGTGCCAGCAGTTCCCCCCTAGCGGAAAGCACAGATACGCAGTATTTT.